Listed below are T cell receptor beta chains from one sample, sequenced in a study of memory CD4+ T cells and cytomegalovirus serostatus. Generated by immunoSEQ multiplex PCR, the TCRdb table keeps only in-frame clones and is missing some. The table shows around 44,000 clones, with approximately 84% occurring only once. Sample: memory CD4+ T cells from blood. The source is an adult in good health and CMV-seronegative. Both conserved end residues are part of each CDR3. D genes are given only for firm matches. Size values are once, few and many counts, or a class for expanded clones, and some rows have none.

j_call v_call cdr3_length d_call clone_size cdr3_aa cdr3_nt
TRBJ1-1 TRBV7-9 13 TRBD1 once CASSLGDRGWAFF TGTGCCAGCAGCTTAGGGGACAGGGGTTGGGCTTTCTTT
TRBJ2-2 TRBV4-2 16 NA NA CASSQGGRANTGELFF TGTGCCAGCAGCCAAGGGGGGAGAGCGAACACCGGGGAGCTGTTTTTT
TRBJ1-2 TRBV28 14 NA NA CASSFGFGDYGYTF TGTGCCAGCAGTTTTGGTTTCGGCGACTATGGCTACACCTTC
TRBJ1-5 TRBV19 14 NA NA CATQGSNSNQPQHF TGTGCCACTCAGGGGTCAAATAGCAATCAGCCCCAGCATTTT
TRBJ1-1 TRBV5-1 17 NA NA CASSPREITWGYTEAFF TGCGCCAGCAGCCCCCGAGAGATTACGTGGGGTTACACTGAAGCTTTCTTT
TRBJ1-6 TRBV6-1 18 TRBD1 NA CASSAQGAVGGYNSPLHF TGTGCCAGCAGTGCACAGGGGGCAGTCGGCGGGTATAATTCACCCCTCCACTTT
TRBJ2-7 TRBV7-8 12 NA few CASSPSINEQYF TGTGCCAGCAGCCCCTCGATCAACGAGCAGTACTTC
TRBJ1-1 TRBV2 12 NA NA CASNEQYTEAFF TGTGCCAGCAATGAACAATACACTGAAGCTTTCTTT
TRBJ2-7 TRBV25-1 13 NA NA CASSRSGAYEQYF TGTGCCAGCAGTAGGTCAGGGGCCTACGAGCAGTACTTC
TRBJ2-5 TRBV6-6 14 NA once CASSYSIEGETQYF TGTGCCAGCAGTTACTCTATTGAGGGAGAGACCCAGTACTTC
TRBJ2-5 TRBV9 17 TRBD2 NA CASSVGGSGGAGETQYF TGTGCCAGCAGCGTCGGAGGGAGCGGGGGGGCCGGGGAGACCCAGTACTTC
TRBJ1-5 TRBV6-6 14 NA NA CASRKTVSNQPQHF TGTGCCAGCAGAAAGACAGTGAGCAATCAGCCCCAGCATTTT
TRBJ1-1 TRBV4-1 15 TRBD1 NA CASSQETGGFAEAFF TGCGCCAGCAGCCAAGAAACAGGGGGCTTCGCTGAAGCTTTCTTT
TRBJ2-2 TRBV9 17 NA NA CASSGGGGSRPTGELFF TGTGCCAGCAGCGGGGGTGGTGGCAGTCGCCCCACCGGGGAGCTGTTTTTT
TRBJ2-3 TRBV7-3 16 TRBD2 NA CASSLKLAGGTDTQYF TGTGCCAGCAGCTTAAAACTAGCGGGGGGCACAGATACGCAGTATTTT